One sample yielded the 7 T cell receptor beta chains listed below, sequenced in a study of a mutant IDH1 vaccine in newly diagnosed glioma. Time point here: baseline, week 1 (first vaccination visit). Treatment in this sample: pre-vaccination baseline after standard-of-care therapy. TCRdb keeps only in-frame clones here, not all; method: immunoSEQ multiplex PCR. Counted here are about 92,000 clones, over 75% occurring once; the ten biggest clones make up less than 8.5%. Sequences were derived from PBMCs, sampled from a glioma patient treated with radiotherapy, temozolomide or both. The receptors originated from a middle-aged man with glioma.

The table lists this clone with a count of one. The rearrangement joins TRBV5-3 to TRBJ1-5; D unresolved. TRBV5-3 is an open reading frame, and its role is uncertain. The ends were cut back, 0 bases at V and 0 bases at J, with 19 bases in the middle. This CDR3 has 19 residues. DNA of the CDR3: TGTGCCAGAAGCTTGGGACCCCCGACGGTTGTTTATAGCAATCAGCCCCAGCATTTT. Amino acid sequence: CARSLGPPTVVYSNQPQHF.

This chain uses TRBV5-1 with TRBJ1-2, with D tentatively TRBD1 (6 bases). The V gene lost 4 bases and the J gene lost 4 bases, with 23 bases spanning the gap. Germline V CDR1 and CDR2: SGHRS, YFSETQ. This CDR3 has 17 amino acids. The CDR3 bases are TGCGCCAGCAGCCCCGGGGGGCCTTTTCCGCTTGGCTATGGCTACACCTTC. This translates into CASSPGGPFPLGYGYTF.

This clone has more than one count but fewer than ten. This chain uses TRBV10-3 with TRBJ2-7; 7 positions match TRBD1. This CDR3 is built from 13 residues. The germline V gene has CDR1 ENHRY and CDR2 SYGVKD. V gave up 2 bases and J gave up 4 bases; unmatched junction bases: 2. Here the CDR3 reads CAISETGAYEQYF. Here the CDR3 DNA reads TGTGCCATCAGTGAGACAGGGGCGTACGAGCAGTACTTC.

The V gene is TRBV11-2, the J gene TRBJ1-4; 10 bases align to TRBD1. Germline-derived CDR1 and CDR2 are SGHAT and FQNNGV. Germline trimming cut 5 bases from V and 8 bases from J; bases unmatched to any gene: 8. This CDR3 contains 15 residues. The CDR3 loop is CASSPLTGGAEKLFF. The DNA of the CDR3 is TGTGCCAGCAGCCCCCTGACAGGGGGCGCGGAAAAACTGTTTTTT. The complete variable domain, with remaining parts taken from reference TRBV11-2 and TRBJ1-4, reads EAGVAQSPRYKIIEKRQSVAFWCNPISGHATLYWYQQILGQGPKLLIQFQNNGVVDDSQLPKDRFSAERLKGVDSTLKIQPAKLEDSAVYLCASSPLTGGAEKLFFGSGTQLSVL.

The V call is TRBV2, the J call TRBJ2-3; 8 bases agree with TRBD2. The CDR3 contains 16 residues. In germline, CDR1 is SNHLY, CDR2 FYNNEI. The trim removed 2 bases at V and 5 bases at J, leaving 9 bases unmatched. For the CDR3, the DNA is TGTGCCAGCAGTGAATTGGCTAGCGGGTATGAAGATACGCAGTATTTT. Its translation: CASSELASGYEDTQYF.

This chain joins TRBV4-1 and TRBJ2-7, with D possibly TRBD2 on 5 matching bases. Looked up from germline, CDR1 is MGHRA and CDR2 is YSYEKL. The ends were cut back, 0 bases at V and 6 bases at J, with 18 bases in the middle. The CDR3 has 16 amino acids. CDR3 amino acids: CASSQDLRASRIEQYF. The CDR3 DNA sequence: TGCGCCAGCAGCCAAGACTTGAGGGCATCTCGGATCGAGCAGTACTTC.

The V and J genes are TRBV7-2 and TRBJ1-2, with 7 bases identical to TRBD1. The CDR3 has 14 amino acids. Germline CDR1 is SGHTA and CDR2 is FQGNSA. Germline trimming cut 6 bases from V and 2 bases from J; bases unmatched to any gene: 6. CDR3 sequence (DNA): TGTGCCAGCAGACGCGGGACAGACAACTATGGCTACACCTTC. As protein: CASRRGTDNYGYTF.